This TCR beta chain was found in a study of CD8 T cells in ankylosing spondylitis. Quantitative 5'-RACE was performed with molecular barcodes, and it yielded the TCR beta libraries. From the 5' RACE reads, TCRdb called clonotypes with MiXCR, one entry per CDR3 protein. The sample has a few hundred thousand distinct CDR3 sequences, 20% to 25% seen once; the top ten hold less than 15%. This CDR3 is 13 amino acids long. Germline-derived CDR1 and CDR2 are GTSNPN and SVGIG (reference sequence). The V gene lost 1 base and the J gene lost 0 bases, with 3 bases spanning the gap. The origin of this receptor is a male donor with ankylosing spondylitis or in good health (not recorded which). The sample comprised blood, either unsorted or a sorted T cell fraction (not recorded which). J is TRBJ2-2 and V is TRBV30; D is ambiguous. For the CDR3, the DNA is TGTGCCTGGAGTGACCCGAACACCGGGGAGCTGTTTTTT. This sequence encodes CAWSDPNTGELFF.